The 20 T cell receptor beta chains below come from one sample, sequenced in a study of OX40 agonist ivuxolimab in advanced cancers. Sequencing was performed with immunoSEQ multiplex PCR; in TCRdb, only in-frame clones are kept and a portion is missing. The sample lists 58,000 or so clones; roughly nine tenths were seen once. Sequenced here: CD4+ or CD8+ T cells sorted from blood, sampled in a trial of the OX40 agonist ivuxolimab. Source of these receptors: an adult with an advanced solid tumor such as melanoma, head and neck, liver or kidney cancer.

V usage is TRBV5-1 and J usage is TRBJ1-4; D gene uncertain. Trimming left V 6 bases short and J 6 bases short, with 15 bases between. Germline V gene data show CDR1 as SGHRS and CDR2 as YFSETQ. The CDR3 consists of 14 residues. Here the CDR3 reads CASKEDLGYEKLFF. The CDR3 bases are TGCGCCAGCAAGGAAGACCTAGGGTATGAAAAACTGTTTTTT.

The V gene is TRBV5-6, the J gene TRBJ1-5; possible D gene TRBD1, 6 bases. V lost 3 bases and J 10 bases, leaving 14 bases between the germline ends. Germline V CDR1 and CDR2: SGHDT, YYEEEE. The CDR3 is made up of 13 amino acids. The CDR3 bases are TGTGCCAGCAGCTCGGGGGCCTTGGGACCCCAGCATTTT. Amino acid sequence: CASSSGALGPQHF.

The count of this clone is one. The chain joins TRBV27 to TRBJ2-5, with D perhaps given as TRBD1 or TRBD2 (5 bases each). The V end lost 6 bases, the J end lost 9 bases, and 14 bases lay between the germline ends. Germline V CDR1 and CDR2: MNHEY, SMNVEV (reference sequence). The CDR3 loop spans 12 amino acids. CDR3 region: CASRGPGAAQYF. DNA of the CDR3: TGTGCCAGCAGGGGTCCCGGGGCGGCCCAGTACTTC.

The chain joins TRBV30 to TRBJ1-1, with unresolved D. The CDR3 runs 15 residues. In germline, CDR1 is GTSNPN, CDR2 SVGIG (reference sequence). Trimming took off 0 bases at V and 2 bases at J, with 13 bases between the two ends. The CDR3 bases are TGTGCCTGGAGTGTCGGCCTGACGTCAAACACTGAAGCTTTCTTT. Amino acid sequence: CAWSVGLTSNTEAFF. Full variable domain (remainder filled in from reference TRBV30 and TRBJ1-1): SQTIHQWPATLVQPVGSPLSLECTVEGTSNPNLYWYRQAAGRGLQLLFYSVGIGQISSEVPQNLSASRPQDRQFILSSKKLLLSDSGFYLCAWSVGLTSNTEAFFGQGTRLTVV.

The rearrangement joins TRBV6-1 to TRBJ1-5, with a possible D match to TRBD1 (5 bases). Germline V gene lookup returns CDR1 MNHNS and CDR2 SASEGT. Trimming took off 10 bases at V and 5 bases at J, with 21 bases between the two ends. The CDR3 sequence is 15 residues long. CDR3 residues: CATTSWWGEDQPQHF. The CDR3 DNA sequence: TGTGCCACGACCTCTTGGTGGGGGGAGGATCAGCCCCAGCATTTT.

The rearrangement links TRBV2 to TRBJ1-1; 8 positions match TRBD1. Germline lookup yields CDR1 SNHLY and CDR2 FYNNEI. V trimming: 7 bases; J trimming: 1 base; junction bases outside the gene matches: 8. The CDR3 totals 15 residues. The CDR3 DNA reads TGTGCCAGCATTTATTACAGGGGGGAGAACACTGAAGCTTTCTTT. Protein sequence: CASIYYRGENTEAFF.

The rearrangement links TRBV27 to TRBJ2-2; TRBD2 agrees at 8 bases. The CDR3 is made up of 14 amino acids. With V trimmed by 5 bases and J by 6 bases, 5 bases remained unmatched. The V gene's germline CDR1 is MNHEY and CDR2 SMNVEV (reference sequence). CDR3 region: CASSTGLAPGELFF. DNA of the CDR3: TGTGCCAGCAGTACCGGACTAGCCCCCGGGGAGCTGTTTTTT.

The CDR3 DNA reads TGTGCCAGCAGTTTATTGGCGGATGCAACTAATGAAAAACTGTTTTTT. Translation gives CASSLLADATNEKLFF. The J gene is TRBJ1-4, the V gene TRBV28; D is undetermined. This CDR3 region has 16 residues. From germline, CDR1 is MDHEN and CDR2 SYDVKM. Between the trimmed V and J ends, which lost 1 base and 0 bases, there was a span of 9 bases.

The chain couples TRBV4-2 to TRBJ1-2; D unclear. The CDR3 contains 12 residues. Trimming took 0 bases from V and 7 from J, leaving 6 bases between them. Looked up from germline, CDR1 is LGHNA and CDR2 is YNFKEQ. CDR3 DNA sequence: TGTGCCAGCAGCCAAGATCGGTTTGGCTACACCTTC. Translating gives CASSQDRFGYTF.

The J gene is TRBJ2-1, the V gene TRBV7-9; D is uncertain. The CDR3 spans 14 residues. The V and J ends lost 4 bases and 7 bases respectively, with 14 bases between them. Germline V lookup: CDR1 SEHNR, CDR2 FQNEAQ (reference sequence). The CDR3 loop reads CASSSDMLGNEQFF. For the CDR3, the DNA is TGTGCCAGCAGCTCAGACATGTTGGGGAATGAGCAGTTCTTC.

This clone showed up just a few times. This CDR3 is CASSERPNDEQFF. CDR3 coding DNA: TGCGCCAGCAGTGAGAGGCCTAACGATGAGCAGTTCTTC. The chain couples TRBV10-2 to TRBJ2-1; D ambiguous. The germline gives CDR1 WSHSY, CDR2 SAAADI. The CDR3 is 13 residues long. V was shortened by 2 bases and J by 8 bases, with 10 bases between the two germline ends.

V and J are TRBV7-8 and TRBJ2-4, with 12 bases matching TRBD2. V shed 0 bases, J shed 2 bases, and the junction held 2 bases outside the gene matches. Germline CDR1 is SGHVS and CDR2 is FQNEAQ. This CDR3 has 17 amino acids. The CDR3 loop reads CASSLALAGGTKNIQYF. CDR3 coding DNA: TGTGCCAGCAGCTTAGCGCTAGCGGGAGGGACCAAAAACATTCAGTACTTC.

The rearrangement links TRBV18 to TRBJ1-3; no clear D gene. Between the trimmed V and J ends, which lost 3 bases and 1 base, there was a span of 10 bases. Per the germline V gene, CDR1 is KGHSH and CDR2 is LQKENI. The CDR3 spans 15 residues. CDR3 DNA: TGTGCCAGCTCACCCGCTCTGGGTTCTGGAAACACCATATATTTT. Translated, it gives CASSPALGSGNTIYF.

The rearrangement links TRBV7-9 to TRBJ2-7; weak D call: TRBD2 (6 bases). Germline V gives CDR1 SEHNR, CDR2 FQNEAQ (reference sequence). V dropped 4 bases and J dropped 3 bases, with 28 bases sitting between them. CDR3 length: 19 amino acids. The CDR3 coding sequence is TGTGCCAGCAGCTCCTGGGAGGATGGTCCGGACTCCGGAAACTACGAGCAGTACTTC. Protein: CASSSWEDGPDSGNYEQYF.

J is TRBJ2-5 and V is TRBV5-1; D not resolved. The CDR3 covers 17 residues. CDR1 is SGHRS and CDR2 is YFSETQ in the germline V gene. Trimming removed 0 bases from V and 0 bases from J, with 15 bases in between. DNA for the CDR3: TGCGCCAGCAGCTTGGGGGTGGGCAGGTCGTACCAAGAGACCCAGTACTTC. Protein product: CASSLGVGRSYQETQYF.

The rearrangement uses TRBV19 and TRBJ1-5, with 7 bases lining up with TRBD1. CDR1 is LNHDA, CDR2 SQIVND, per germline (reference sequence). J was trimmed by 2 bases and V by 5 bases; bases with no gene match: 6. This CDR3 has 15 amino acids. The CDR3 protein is CASSVGTVGNQPQHF. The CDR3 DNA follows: TGTGCCAGTAGTGTAGGGACAGTAGGCAATCAGCCCCAGCATTTT.

The CDR3 nucleotides read TGCAGCGCCCGAGAACAGGGCAAGCGGTACAATGAGCAGTTCTTC. Encoded protein: CSAREQGKRYNEQFF. The chain recombines TRBV29-1 with TRBJ2-1, with D possibly being TRBD1 (6 bases). Germline V gene sequence: CDR1 SQVTM, CDR2 ANQGSEA. The V gene lost 7 bases and the J gene lost 4 bases, with 20 bases spanning the gap. CDR3 length: 15 amino acids.

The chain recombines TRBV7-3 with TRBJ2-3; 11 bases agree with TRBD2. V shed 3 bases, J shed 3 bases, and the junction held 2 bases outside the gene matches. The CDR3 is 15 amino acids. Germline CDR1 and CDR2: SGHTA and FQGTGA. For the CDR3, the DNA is TGTGCCAGCAGCTTCTTAGCGGGAGGGACAGATACGCAGTATTTT. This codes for CASSFLAGGTDTQYF.

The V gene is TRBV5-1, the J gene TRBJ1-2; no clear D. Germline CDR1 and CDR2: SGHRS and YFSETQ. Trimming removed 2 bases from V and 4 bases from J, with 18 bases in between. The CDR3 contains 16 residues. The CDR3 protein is CASSFSSGVSGYGYTF. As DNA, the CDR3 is TGCGCCAGCAGCTTTAGCTCTGGGGTGTCCGGCTATGGCTACACCTTC.

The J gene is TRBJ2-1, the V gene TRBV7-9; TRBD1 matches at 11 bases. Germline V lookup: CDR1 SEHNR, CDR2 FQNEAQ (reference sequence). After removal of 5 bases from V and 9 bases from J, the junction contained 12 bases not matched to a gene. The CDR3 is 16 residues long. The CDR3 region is CASSRRGTGGSGEQFF. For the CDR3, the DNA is TGTGCCAGCAGCCGTCGAGGGACAGGGGGTTCGGGTGAGCAGTTCTTC.